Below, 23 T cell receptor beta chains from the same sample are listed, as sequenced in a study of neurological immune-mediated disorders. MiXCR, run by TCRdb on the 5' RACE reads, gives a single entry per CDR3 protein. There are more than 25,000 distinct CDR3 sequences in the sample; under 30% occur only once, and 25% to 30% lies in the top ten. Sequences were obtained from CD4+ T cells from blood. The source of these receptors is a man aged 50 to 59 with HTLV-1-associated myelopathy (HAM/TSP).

CDR3 protein: CASRRGADTGELFF. DNA for the CDR3: TGCGCCAGCCGCCGGGGCGCGGACACCGGGGAGCTGTTTTTT. The V and J genes are TRBV5-1 and TRBJ2-2, with D perhaps given as TRBD1 or TRBD2 (5 bases each). V dropped 7 bases and J dropped 3 bases, with 13 bases sitting between them. Germline V gives CDR1 SGHRS, CDR2 YFSETQ. The length of the CDR3 is 14 residues.

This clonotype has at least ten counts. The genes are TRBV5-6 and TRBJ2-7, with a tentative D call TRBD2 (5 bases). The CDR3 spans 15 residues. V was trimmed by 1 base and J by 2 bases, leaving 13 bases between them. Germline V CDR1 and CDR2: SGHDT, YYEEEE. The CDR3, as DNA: TGTGCCAGCAGCTTGACGCCTGCCGGGGCCTACGAGCAGTACTTC. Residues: CASSLTPAGAYEQYF.

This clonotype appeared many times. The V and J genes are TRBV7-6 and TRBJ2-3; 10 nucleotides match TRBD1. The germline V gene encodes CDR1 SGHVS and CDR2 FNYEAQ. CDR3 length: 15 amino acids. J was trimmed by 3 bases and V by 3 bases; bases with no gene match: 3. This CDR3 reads CASSFWDRGTDTQYF. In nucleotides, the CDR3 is TGTGCCAGCAGCTTCTGGGACAGGGGTACAGATACGCAGTATTTT.

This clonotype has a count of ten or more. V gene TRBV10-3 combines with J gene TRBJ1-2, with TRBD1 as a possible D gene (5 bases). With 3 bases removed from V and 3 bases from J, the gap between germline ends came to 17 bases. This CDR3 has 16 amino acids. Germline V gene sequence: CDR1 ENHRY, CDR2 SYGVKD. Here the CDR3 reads CAISDVGRKGDYGYTF. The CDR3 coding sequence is TGTGCCATCAGTGATGTCGGCAGGAAAGGGGACTATGGCTACACCTTC.

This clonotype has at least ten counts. DNA for the CDR3: TGTGCCAGCAGTCCTATGGGGGCGAACACTGAAGCTTTCTTT. As protein: CASSPMGANTEAFF. The chain combines TRBV7-3 with TRBJ1-1; D possibly corresponds to TRBD1 (6 bases). V dropped 6 bases and J dropped 1 base, with 12 bases sitting between them. The CDR3 is 14 residues long. Germline V gene lookup returns CDR1 SGHTA and CDR2 FQGTGA.

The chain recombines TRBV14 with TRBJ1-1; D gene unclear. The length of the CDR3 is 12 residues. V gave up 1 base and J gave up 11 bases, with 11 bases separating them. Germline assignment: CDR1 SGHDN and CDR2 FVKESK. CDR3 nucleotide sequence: TGTGCCAGCAGCCAAGGCGTGCTACGGGCTTTCTTT. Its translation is CASSQGVLRAFF.

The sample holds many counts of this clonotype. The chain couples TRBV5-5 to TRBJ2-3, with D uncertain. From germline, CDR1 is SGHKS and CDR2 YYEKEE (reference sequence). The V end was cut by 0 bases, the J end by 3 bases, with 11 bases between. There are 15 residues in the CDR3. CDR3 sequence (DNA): TGTGCCAGCAGCTTGGCCGGCGCCTGGACAGATACGCAGTATTTT. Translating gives CASSLAGAWTDTQYF.

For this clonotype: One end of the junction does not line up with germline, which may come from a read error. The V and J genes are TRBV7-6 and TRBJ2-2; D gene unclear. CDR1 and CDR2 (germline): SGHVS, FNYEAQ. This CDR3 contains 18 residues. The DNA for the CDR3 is TGTGTCAGCAGCTCCTTCGTTTCCCCCGCCGCGAACACCGGGGAGCTGTTTTTT. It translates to CVSSSFVSPAANTGELFF.

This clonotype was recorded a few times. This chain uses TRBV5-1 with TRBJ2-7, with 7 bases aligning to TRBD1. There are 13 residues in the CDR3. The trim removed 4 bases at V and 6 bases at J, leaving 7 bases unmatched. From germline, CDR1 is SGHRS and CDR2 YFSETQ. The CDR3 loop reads CASSSQTGVEQYF. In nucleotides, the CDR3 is TGCGCCAGCAGCAGTCAAACAGGGGTCGAGCAGTACTTC.

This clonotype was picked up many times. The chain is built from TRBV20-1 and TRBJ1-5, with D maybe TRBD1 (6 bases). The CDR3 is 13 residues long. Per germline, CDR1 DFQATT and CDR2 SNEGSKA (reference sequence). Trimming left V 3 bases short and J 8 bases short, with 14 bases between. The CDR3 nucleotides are TGCAGTGCTAGCTCAGGGGTGGCAAAGCCCCAGCATTTT. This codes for CSASSGVAKPQHF.

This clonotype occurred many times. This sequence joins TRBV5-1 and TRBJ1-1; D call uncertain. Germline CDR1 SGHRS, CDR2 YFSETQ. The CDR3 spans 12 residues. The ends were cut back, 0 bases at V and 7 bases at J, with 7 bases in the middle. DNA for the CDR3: TGCGCCAGCAGCTTGGCCGTCGGTGAAGCTTTCTTT. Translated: CASSLAVGEAFF.

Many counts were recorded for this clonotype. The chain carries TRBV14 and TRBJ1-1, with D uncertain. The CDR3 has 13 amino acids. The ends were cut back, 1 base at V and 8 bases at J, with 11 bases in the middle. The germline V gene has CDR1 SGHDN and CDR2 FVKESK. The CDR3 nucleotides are TGTGCCAGCAGCCAAGTCCAGTCCCGAGAAGCTTTCTTT. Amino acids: CASSQVQSREAFF. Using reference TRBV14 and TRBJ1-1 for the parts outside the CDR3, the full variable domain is EAGVTQFPSHSVIEKGQTVTLRCDPISGHDNLYWYRRVMGKEIKFLLHFVKESKQDESGMPNNRFLAERTGGTYSTLKVQPAELEDSGVYFCASSQVQSREAFFGQGTRLTVV.

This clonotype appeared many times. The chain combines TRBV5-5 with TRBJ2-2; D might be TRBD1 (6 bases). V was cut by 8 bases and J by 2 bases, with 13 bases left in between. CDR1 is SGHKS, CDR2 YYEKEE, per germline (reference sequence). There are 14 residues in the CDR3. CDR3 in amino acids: CASRQEQNTGELFF. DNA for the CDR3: TGTGCCAGTAGACAGGAACAAAACACCGGGGAGCTGTTTTTT. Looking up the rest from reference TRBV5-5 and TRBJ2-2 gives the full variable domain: DAGVTQSPTHLIKTRGQQVTLRCSPISGHKSVSWYQQVLGQGPQFIFQYYEKEERGRGNFPDRFSARQFPNYSSELNVNALLLGDSALYLCASRQEQNTGELFFGEGSRLTVL.

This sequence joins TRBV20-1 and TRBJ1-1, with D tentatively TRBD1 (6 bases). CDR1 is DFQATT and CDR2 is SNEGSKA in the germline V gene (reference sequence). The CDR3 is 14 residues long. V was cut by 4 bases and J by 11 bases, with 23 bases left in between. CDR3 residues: CSAIVGQGISKAFF. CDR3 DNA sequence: TGCAGTGCTATAGTGGGCCAGGGGATCAGTAAGGCTTTCTTT.

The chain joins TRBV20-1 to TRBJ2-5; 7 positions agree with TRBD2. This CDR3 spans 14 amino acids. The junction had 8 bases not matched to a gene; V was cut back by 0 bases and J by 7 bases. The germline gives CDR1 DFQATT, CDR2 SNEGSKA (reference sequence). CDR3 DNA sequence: TGCAGTGCTAGAGATCCGAGGCCGGGGGGGACCCAGTACTTC. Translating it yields CSARDPRPGGTQYF.

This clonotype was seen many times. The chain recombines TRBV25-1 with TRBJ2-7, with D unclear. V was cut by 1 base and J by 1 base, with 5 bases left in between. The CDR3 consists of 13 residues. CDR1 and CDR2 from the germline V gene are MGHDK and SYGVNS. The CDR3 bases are TGTGCCAGCAGTGAATTCTGGTCCTACGAGCAGTACTTC. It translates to CASSEFWSYEQYF.

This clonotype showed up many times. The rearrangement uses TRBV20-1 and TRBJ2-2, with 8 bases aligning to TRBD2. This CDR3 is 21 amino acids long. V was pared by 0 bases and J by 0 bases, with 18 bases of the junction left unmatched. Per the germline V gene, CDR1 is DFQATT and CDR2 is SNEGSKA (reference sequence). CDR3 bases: TGCAGTGCTAGAGACGACGGGGGGATACAACTAGCGGAGGCGAACACCGGGGAGCTGTTTTTT. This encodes CSARDDGGIQLAEANTGELFF.

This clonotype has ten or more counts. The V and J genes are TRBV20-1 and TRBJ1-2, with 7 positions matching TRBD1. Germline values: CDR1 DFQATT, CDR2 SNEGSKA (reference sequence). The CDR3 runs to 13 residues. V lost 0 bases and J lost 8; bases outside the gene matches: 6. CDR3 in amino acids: CSARDQTGHGYTF. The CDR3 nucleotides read TGCAGTGCTAGAGACCAGACAGGGCACGGCTACACCTTC.

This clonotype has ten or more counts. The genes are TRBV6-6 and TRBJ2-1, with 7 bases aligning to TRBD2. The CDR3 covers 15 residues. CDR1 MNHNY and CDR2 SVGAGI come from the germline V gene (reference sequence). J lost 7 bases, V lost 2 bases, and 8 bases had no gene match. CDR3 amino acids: CASSYQGGSANEQFF. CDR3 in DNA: TGTGCCAGCAGTTACCAAGGCGGGAGTGCGAATGAGCAGTTCTTC.

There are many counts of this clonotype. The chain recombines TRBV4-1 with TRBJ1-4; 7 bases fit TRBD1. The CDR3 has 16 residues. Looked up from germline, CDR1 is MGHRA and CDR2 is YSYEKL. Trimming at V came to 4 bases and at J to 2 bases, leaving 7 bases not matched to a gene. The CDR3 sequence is CASSLKMGQTNEKLFF. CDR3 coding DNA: TGCGCCAGCAGCCTCAAGATGGGACAGACTAATGAAAAACTGTTTTTT.

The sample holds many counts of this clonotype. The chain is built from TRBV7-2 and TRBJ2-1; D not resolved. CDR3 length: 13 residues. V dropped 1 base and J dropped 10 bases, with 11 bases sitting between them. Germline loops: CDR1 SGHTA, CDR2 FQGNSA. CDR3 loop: CASSLVPTGEQFF. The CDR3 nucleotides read TGTGCCAGCAGCTTAGTGCCCACTGGGGAGCAGTTCTTC.

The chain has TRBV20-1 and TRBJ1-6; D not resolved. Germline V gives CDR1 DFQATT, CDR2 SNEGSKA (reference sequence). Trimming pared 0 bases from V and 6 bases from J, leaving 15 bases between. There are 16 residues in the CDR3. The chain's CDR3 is CSARDRAGTLNSPLHF. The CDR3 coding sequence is TGCAGTGCTAGAGATCGGGCGGGAACCCTTAATTCACCCCTCCACTTT.

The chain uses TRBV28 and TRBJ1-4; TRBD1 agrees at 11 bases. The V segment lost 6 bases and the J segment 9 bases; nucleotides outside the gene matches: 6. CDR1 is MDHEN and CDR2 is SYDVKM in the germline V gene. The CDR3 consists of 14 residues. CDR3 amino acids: CASSQDRGRQKLFF. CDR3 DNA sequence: TGTGCCAGCAGCCAGGACAGGGGGCGTCAAAAACTGTTTTTT. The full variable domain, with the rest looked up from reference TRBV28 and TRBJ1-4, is DVKVTQSSRYLVKRTGEKVFLECVQDMDHENMFWYRQDPGLGLRLIYFSYDVKMKEKGDIPEGYSVSREKKERFSLILESASTNQTSMYLCASSQDRGRQKLFFGSGTQLSVL.